These T cell receptor beta chains were read from a single sample in a study of blood T cell repertoires in COVID-19. Using immunoSEQ multiplex PCR, the repertoire was profiled, and TCRdb retains in-frame clones only, with some absent. The sample comprises around 200,000 clones, about nine tenths of which are singletons, and under 4% rests with the top ten. Sequencing input: PBMCs or T cells enriched from blood (not recorded which). The source of these receptors is a woman aged 40 to 49 with acute COVID-19. Both conserved end residues are part of each CDR3. The order of the fields is V gene, J gene, D gene, clone size, CDR3 protein, CDR3 DNA. A D gene is named only where the DNA matches it firmly. Clone sizes are given selectively: once, few, many, or a class where the clone is expanded.

>TRBV6-5|TRBJ2-3|-|-
CASTLGLSTDTQYF
TGTGCCAGCACCTTAGGACTTTCCACAGATACGCAGTATTTT
>TRBV7-8|TRBJ2-3|-|-
CASSLFAGTKGTDTQYF
TGTGCCAGCAGCCTATTTGCCGGGACAAAGGGCACAGATACGCAGTATTTT
>TRBV9|TRBJ1-1|-|-
CASSALRTVNTEAFF
TGTGCCAGCAGCGCCCTACGCACAGTGAACACTGAAGCTTTCTTT
>TRBV6-5|TRBJ1-1|-|-
CASSYSRGRNTEAFF
TGTGCCAGCAGTTACTCCCGGGGGAGGAACACTGAAGCTTTCTTT
>TRBV6-5|TRBJ1-1|-|-
CASSNEVNTEAFF
TGTGCCAGCAGCAACGAGGTGAACACTGAAGCTTTCTTT
>TRBV28|TRBJ1-2|TRBD1|once
CATLVLQGTYGYTF
TGTGCCACCTTGGTCTTACAGGGGACCTATGGCTACACCTTC
>TRBV5-6|TRBJ1-2|TRBD1|-
CASSGGDRAIQGYTF
TGTGCCAGCAGCGGAGGAGACAGGGCCATACAAGGCTACACCTTC
>TRBV5-4|TRBJ2-5|-|-
CASSQLGTQYF
TGTGCCAGCAGCCAACTCGGGACCCAGTACTTC
>TRBV5-1|TRBJ1-1|-|once
CASSSDGYEAFF
TGCGCCAGCAGCTCCGACGGGTATGAAGCTTTCTTT
>TRBV5-1|TRBJ1-3|-|few
CASSRTTDLSSGNTIYF
TGCGCCAGCAGCCGAACGACAGATCTCTCCTCTGGAAACACCATATATTTT